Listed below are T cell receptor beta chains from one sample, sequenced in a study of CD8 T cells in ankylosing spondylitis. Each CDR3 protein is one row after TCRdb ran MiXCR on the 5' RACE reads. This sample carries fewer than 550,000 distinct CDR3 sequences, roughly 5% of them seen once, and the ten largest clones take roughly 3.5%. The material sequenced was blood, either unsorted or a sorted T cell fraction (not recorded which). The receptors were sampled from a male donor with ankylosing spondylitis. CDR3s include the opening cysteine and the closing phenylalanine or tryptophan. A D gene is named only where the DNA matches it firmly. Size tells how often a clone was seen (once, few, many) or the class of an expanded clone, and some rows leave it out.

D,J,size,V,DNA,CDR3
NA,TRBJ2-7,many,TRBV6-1,TGTGCCAGCAGAATGGACCGAGGGGGCTACGAGCAGTACTTC,CASRMDRGGYEQYF
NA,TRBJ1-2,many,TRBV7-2,TGTGCCAGCAGCCCCGATGGGCAGCCTGCTTATGGCTACACCTTC,CASSPDGQPAYGYTF
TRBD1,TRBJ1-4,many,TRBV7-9,TGTGCCAGCGGCACAGGGGTGGCTAATGAAAAACTGTTTTTT,CASGTGVANEKLFF
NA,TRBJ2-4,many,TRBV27,TGTGCCAGCAAGGGGGGCTTGGAAAACATTCAGTACTTC,CASKGGLENIQYF
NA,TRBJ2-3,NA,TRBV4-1,TGCGCCAGCAGCCAGGGGAGGAATGGGGAAGATACGCAGTATTTT,CASSQGRNGEDTQYF
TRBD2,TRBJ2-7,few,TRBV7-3,TGTGCCAGCAGCCCGGGGAGGGCGGAAGAGCAGTACTTC,CASSPGRAEEQYF
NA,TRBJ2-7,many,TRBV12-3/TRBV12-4,TGTGCCAGCAGTTTAGTGGGGGTTAGACCCTACGAGCAGTACTTC,CASSLVGVRPYEQYF
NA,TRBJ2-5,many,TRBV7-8,TGTGCCAGCAGCCGGGGGAGGGAGACCCAGTACTTC,CASSRGRETQYF
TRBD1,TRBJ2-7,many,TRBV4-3,TGCGCCAGCAGCCAAGATACAACAGGGGGCTCCTACGAGCAGTACTTC,CASSQDTTGGSYEQYF
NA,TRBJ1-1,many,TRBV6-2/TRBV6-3,TGTGCCAGCAGAGACAGAAAAGGGGCGGCTTTCTTT,CASRDRKGAAFF
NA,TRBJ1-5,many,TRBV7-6,TGTGCCAGCAGCCTCGAAAGCGGGTATAGCAATCAGCCCCAGCATTTT,CASSLESGYSNQPQHF
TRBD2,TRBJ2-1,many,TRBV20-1,TGCAGTGCTAGACCTTTGGCGGGGGGGCGAGTCAATGAGCAGTTCTTC,CSARPLAGGRVNEQFF
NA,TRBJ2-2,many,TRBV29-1,TGCAGCGTGAGAGCCGCGAACACCGGGGAGCTGTTTTTT,CSVRAANTGELFF
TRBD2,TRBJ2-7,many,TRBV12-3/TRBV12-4,TGTGCCAGCAGAGAGAGACTAGCGGGAGGGTACGAGCAGTACTTC,CASRERLAGGYEQYF
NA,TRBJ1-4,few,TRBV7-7,TGTGCTAGCAGCTTAGGCGCGGGAGGGGATGAAAAACTGTTTTTT,CASSLGAGGDEKLFF
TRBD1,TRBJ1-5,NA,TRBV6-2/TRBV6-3,TGTGCCAGCACCAACCGACAGGGAGGCAATCAGCCCCAGCATTTT,CASTNRQGGNQPQHF
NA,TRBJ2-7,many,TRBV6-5,TGTGCCAGCAGTTATGAGAGGTCTTACGAGCAGTACTTC,CASSYERSYEQYF
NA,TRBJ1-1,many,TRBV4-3,TGCGCCAGCAGCCAAGACCGGTGGACTGAAGCTTTCTTT,CASSQDRWTEAFF
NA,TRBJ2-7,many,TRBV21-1,TGTGCCAGCAGCAAAGGGCCATGCTACGAGCAGTACTTC,CASSKGPCYEQYF
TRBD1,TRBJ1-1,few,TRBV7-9,TGTGCCAGCAGCCAACAGGGGAGGACTGAAGCTTTCTTT,CASSQQGRTEAFF
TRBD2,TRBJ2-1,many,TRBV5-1,TGCGCCAGCGGGCCCGCGGGGGGTTACAATGAGCAGTTCTTC,CASGPAGGYNEQFF
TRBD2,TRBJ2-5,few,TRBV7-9,TGTGCCAGCAGCCCCACGGGACTAGCGGGTGAGACCCAGTACTTC,CASSPTGLAGETQYF
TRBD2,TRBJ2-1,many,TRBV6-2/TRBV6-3,TGTGCCAGCAGTTACCCAAAAGGACTAGCGCTGACCTACAATGAGCAGTTCTTC,CASSYPKGLALTYNEQFF
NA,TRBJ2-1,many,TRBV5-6,TGTGCCAGCGCTACCGCCCCGACTGGGTACAATGAGCAGTTCTTC,CASATAPTGYNEQFF
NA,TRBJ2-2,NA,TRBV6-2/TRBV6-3,TGTGCCAGCAGTTACAATTCAGACACTCAGACCGGGGAGCTGTTTTTT,CASSYNSDTQTGELFF